The 30 T cell receptor beta chains below come from one sample, sequenced in a study of cytomegalovirus exposure and HLA in healthy donors. The PCR had 60 Vbeta and 13 Jbeta primers. The protocol was immunoSEQ multiplex PCR, while the TCRdb copy is restricted to in-frame clones and leaves out a portion. The sample lists more than 95,000 clones, approximately 82% occurring once. Sequencing was done on a sample of PBMCs. These receptors all stem from a man aged 35 to 55 in good health and CMV-seropositive.

V usage is TRBV4-2 and J usage is TRBJ1-1; 10 nucleotides align to TRBD1. Germline lookup yields CDR1 LGHNA and CDR2 YNFKEQ. The CDR3 runs to 19 residues. V was clipped by 4 bases and J by 4 bases; unmatched bases: 18. CDR3 sequence: CASSRNVRVGQGTFTEAFF. The CDR3 bases are TGTGCCAGCAGCCGGAACGTTCGAGTGGGACAGGGGACCTTCACTGAAGCTTTCTTT.

The chain has TRBV5-4 and TRBJ2-7; 11 nucleotides align to TRBD2. Trimming removed 4 bases from V and 2 bases from J; junction bases left unmatched: 8. The CDR3 length is 16 residues. Germline V gene sequence: CDR1 SGHNT, CDR2 YYREEE (reference sequence). The CDR3 DNA sequence: TGTGCCAGCAGCCCCCGGGTAGCGGGAGGGACCTACGAGCAGTACTTC. It yields the protein CASSPRVAGGTYEQYF.

On this clone itself: Within the sample, other DNA sequences also encode this same CDR3. V and J are TRBV20-1 and TRBJ1-1; tentatively, D is TRBD1 (5 bases). Trimming took off 7 bases at V and 5 bases at J, with 11 bases between the two ends. This CDR3 has 11 residues. Germline CDR1 and CDR2: DFQATT and SNEGSKA (reference sequence). In nucleotides, the CDR3 is TGCAGTGAGGGGCGGAGAACTGAAGCTTTCTTT. It specifies CSEGRRTEAFF.

V gene TRBV11-2 combines with J gene TRBJ1-1; D is unresolved. Germline CDR1 is SGHAT and CDR2 is FQNNGV. With 1 base removed from V and 3 bases from J, the gap between germline ends came to 9 bases. CDR3 length equals 14 residues. This CDR3 is CASSLVGLDTEAFF. CDR3 nucleotides: TGTGCCAGCAGCTTAGTTGGACTCGACACTGAAGCTTTCTTT.

This chain uses TRBV5-1 with TRBJ2-5; TRBD2 aligns across 9 bases. V gave up 0 bases and J gave up 2 bases; unmatched junction bases: 5. CDR3 length: 16 amino acids. Germline assignment: CDR1 SGHRS and CDR2 YFSETQ. DNA of the CDR3: TGCGCCAGCAGCTTGGTCGGGACTAGCAGACAAGAGACCCAGTACTTC. Amino acids: CASSLVGTSRQETQYF.

This chain connects TRBV28 to TRBJ2-2; 9 positions agree with TRBD1. The V gene's germline CDR1 is MDHEN and CDR2 SYDVKM. This CDR3 is built from 16 residues. With 5 bases clipped from V and 9 bases from J, the junction kept 13 bases outside the gene matches. The CDR3 loop reads CASSSRDRDVGRELFF. CDR3 nucleotides: TGTGCCAGCAGTAGTCGGGACAGGGACGTAGGTCGGGAGCTGTTTTTT.

The gene calls are TRBV7-3 and TRBJ2-3; TRBD2 matches 8 bases. Germline V lookup: CDR1 SGHTA, CDR2 FQGTGA. After removal of 2 bases from V and 6 bases from J, the junction contained 7 bases not matched to a gene. The CDR3 length is 15 residues. The CDR3 nucleotides read TGTGCCAGCAGCTTACCGACGGGGGGGGCGGATACGCAGTATTTT. It yields the protein CASSLPTGGADTQYF.

The V call is TRBV7-9, the J call TRBJ2-3, with 10 bases lining up with TRBD2. CDR1 is SEHNR, CDR2 FQNEAQ, per germline (reference sequence). This CDR3 region has 14 residues. Losses at the gene ends were 1 base for V and 6 bases for J; bases not matched to a gene: 1. The CDR3 sequence is CASSLGSGGDTQYF. DNA of the CDR3: TGTGCCAGCAGCTTAGGTAGCGGGGGGGATACGCAGTATTTT.

The V and J genes are TRBV7-2 and TRBJ2-2; D ambiguous. The germline V and J ends were trimmed by 2 bases and 8 bases, with 9 bases remaining between them. The CDR3 extends over 13 amino acids. Germline V lookup: CDR1 SGHTA, CDR2 FQGNSA. CDR3 protein: CASSLRQSGELFF. Written as DNA, the CDR3 is TGTGCCAGCAGCTTACGCCAGTCGGGGGAGCTGTTTTTT.

The genes are TRBV28 and TRBJ2-2, with 12 positions matching TRBD2. Germline-derived CDR1 and CDR2 are MDHEN and SYDVKM. J gave up 4 bases and V 7 bases, and 16 bases lay outside the gene matches. The CDR3 covers 19 residues. The CDR3 DNA is TGTGCCAGCAACCCTAGTAGGTCTAGCGGGGGGGCCGGCACCGGGGAGCTGTTTTTT. Its protein product is CASNPSRSSGGAGTGELFF.

CDR3 sequence (DNA): TGTGCCTGGAGTCAGGGGAGAAGCCAAGAGACCCAGTACTTC. Amino acids: CAWSQGRSQETQYF. The chain links TRBV30 to TRBJ2-5, with TRBD1 as a possible D gene (6 bases). The CDR3 covers 14 residues. The V gene lost 2 bases and the J gene lost 1 base, with 11 bases spanning the gap. Germline V lookup: CDR1 GTSNPN, CDR2 SVGIG (reference sequence).

J is TRBJ2-7 and V is TRBV18; 9 bases match TRBD1. V trimming: 6 bases; J trimming: 7 bases; junction bases outside the gene matches: 10. The CDR3 has 14 residues. Germline V gives CDR1 KGHSH, CDR2 LQKENI. This CDR3 reads CASSRGQGLGEQYF. CDR3 sequence (DNA): TGTGCCAGCTCGCGGGGACAGGGCCTAGGAGAGCAGTACTTC. Full variable domain (rest looked up from reference TRBV18 and TRBJ2-7): NAGVMQNPRHLVRRRGQEARLRCSPMKGHSHVYWYRQLPEEGLKFMVYLQKENIIDESGMPKERFSAEFPKEGPSILRIQQVVRGDSAAYFCASSRGQGLGEQYFGPGTRLTVT.

The chain joins TRBV10-3 to TRBJ2-3, with TRBD2 matching over 8 bases. V gave up 8 bases and J gave up 1 base; unmatched junction bases: 2. The CDR3 has 13 residues. CDR1 ENHRY and CDR2 SYGVKD come from the germline V gene. CDR3 in DNA: TGTGCCATCTCGACTAGCGGCACAGATACGCAGTATTTT. Its translation is CAISTSGTDTQYF.

This chain connects TRBV7-9 to TRBJ2-1; D is unresolved. This CDR3 contains 16 residues. The V gene's germline CDR1 is SEHNR and CDR2 FQNEAQ (reference sequence). Deletions cut 1 base from V and 3 bases from J, with 13 bases between. For the CDR3, the DNA is TGTGCCAGCAGCTTAGGAGGTCTCTTTAGCTACAATGAGCAGTTCTTC. Amino acids: CASSLGGLFSYNEQFF.

This clone was seen a few times. V gene TRBV28 combines with J gene TRBJ2-5; 8 nucleotides match TRBD2. The CDR3 contains 13 residues. Trimming at V came to 8 bases and at J to 5 bases, leaving 7 bases not matched to a gene. The germline CDR1 and CDR2 sequences are MDHEN and SYDVKM. Here the CDR3 DNA reads TGTGCCAGCGGCTCGGGGGGGCTGGAGACCCAGTACTTC. Residues: CASGSGGLETQYF.

The gene calls are TRBV27 and TRBJ1-1, with 10 nucleotides matching TRBD1. V dropped 2 bases and J dropped 11; count of bases not matched to a gene: 2. Per the germline V gene, CDR1 is MNHEY and CDR2 is SMNVEV (reference sequence). CDR3 length: 12 amino acids. The CDR3 coding sequence is TGTGCCAGCAGTTTAGGGACAGGGGTCGCTTTCTTT. Protein product: CASSLGTGVAFF.

The chain is built from TRBV18 and TRBJ2-2; TRBD2 matches 13 bases. Unmatched junction bases numbered 2, after V lost 3 bases and J lost 4 bases. This CDR3 is built from 16 residues. Germline V CDR1 and CDR2: KGHSH, LQKENI. CDR3 protein: CASSPGLAGLTGELFF. The CDR3 region has the DNA TGTGCCAGCTCACCGGGACTAGCGGGACTCACCGGGGAGCTGTTTTTT.

This sequence joins TRBV12-5 and TRBJ2-7, with 9 positions matching TRBD2. The CDR3 length is 14 residues. Germline values: CDR1 LGHNT, CDR2 FRNRAP. V trimming: 8 bases; J trimming: 2 bases; junction bases outside the gene matches: 7. For the CDR3, the DNA is TGTGCTAGTCGGGGAGCGGGAGGTACCTACGAGCAGTACTTC. It yields the protein CASRGAGGTYEQYF.

CDR3 nucleotides: TGTGCCAGCTCACCACCGTCACAGGGGAATGGGGAAGCTTTCTTT. Translation: CASSPPSQGNGEAFF. This chain joins TRBV18 and TRBJ1-1, with 7 nucleotides matching TRBD1. The CDR3 totals 15 residues. Germline V CDR1 and CDR2: KGHSH, LQKENI. V dropped 0 bases and J dropped 8; count of bases not matched to a gene: 9.

The chain joins TRBV13 to TRBJ1-2; 9 bases line up with TRBD1. Trimming took 0 bases from V and 5 from J; bases not matched to a gene: 4. Germline CDR1 reads PRHDT; CDR2 reads FYEKMQ (reference sequence). The CDR3 loop spans 15 amino acids. CDR3 sequence: CASSLGQGAPYGYTF. For the CDR3, the DNA is TGTGCCAGCAGCTTAGGACAGGGGGCTCCGTATGGCTACACCTTC.

The gene calls are TRBV21-1 and TRBJ1-2. TRBV21-1 is recorded as a pseudogene. The CDR3 consists of 20 residues. As DNA, the CDR3 is TGTGCCAGCAGCAAAATTAACGTACGACATACCGGGGGGCTTAACTATGGCTACACCTTC. Translating it yields CASSKINVRHTGGLNYGYTF.

The V gene is TRBV7-9, the J gene TRBJ1-3, with 9 bases aligning to TRBD1. The CDR3 loop spans 18 amino acids. Looked up from germline, CDR1 is SEHNR and CDR2 is FQNEAQ (reference sequence). Unmatched junction bases numbered 12, after V lost 3 bases and J lost 3 bases. The CDR3 is CASSFRGQGIRGGNTIYF. The DNA of the CDR3 is TGTGCCAGCAGCTTCCGTGGACAGGGGATAAGGGGTGGAAACACCATATATTTT.

The chain's CDR3 is CASSYGGRRADTQYF. The CDR3 DNA reads as TGTGCCAGCAGTTACGGCGGGAGAAGGGCAGATACGCAGTATTTT. V gene TRBV6-5 combines with J gene TRBJ2-3, with 7 bases lining up with TRBD2. CDR3 length equals 15 residues. Trimming at V came to 2 bases and at J to 4 bases, leaving 6 bases not matched to a gene. Looked up from germline, CDR1 is MNHEY and CDR2 is SVGAGI.

J is TRBJ2-1 and V is TRBV5-4; 8 positions agree with TRBD2. Trimming at V came to 9 bases and at J to 6 bases, leaving 11 bases not matched to a gene. The CDR3 totals 14 residues. Germline V CDR1 and CDR2: SGHNT, YYREEE (reference sequence). The CDR3 reads CAITGTRSINEQFF. The CDR3 region has the DNA TGTGCCATCACCGGGACTAGATCGATCAATGAGCAGTTCTTC.

This chain links TRBV7-3 with TRBJ2-2, with 15 bases identical to TRBD2. V shed 3 bases and J 7 bases; nucleotides not matched to a gene: 3. Germline V lookup: CDR1 SGHTA, CDR2 FQGTGA. The CDR3 runs 16 residues. The CDR3 sequence is CASSFGLAGGDGELFF. In DNA, the CDR3 is TGTGCCAGCAGCTTTGGACTAGCGGGAGGGGACGGGGAGCTGTTTTTT.

The chain is built from TRBV10-3 and TRBJ2-1; 14 nucleotides line up with TRBD2. Germline CDR1 and CDR2: ENHRY and SYGVKD. There are 17 residues in the CDR3. With V trimmed by 4 bases and J by 9 bases, 11 bases remained unmatched. This chain's CDR3 is CAISGPTSGGALGEQFF. CDR3 sequence (DNA): TGTGCCATCAGTGGGCCGACTAGCGGGGGGGCCTTAGGTGAGCAGTTCTTC.

In this sample, this clone turned up a few times. This chain links TRBV2 with TRBJ2-7; 7 bases match TRBD1. The CDR3 sequence is 14 residues long. Germline lookup yields CDR1 SNHLY and CDR2 FYNNEI. The V and J ends lost 6 bases and 1 base, in that order; junction bases with no gene match: 6. For the CDR3, the DNA is TGTGCCAGCAGGAACAGGGGATTGTCCTACGAGCAGTACTTC. Translating gives CASRNRGLSYEQYF.

The chain combines TRBV6-1 with TRBJ2-5, with a possible D match to TRBD2 (5 bases). CDR3 length: 14 residues. The V end was cut by 10 bases, the J end by 5 bases, with 20 bases between. The germline V gene has CDR1 MNHNS and CDR2 SASEGT. Here the CDR3 DNA reads TGTGCCACTACACCCCGGACTTTGTCTGAGACCCAGTACTTC. Translating it yields CATTPRTLSETQYF.

The rearrangement uses TRBV14 and TRBJ2-3; TRBD2 agrees at 9 bases. Trimming cost V 1 base and J 1 base; bases outside gene matches: 0. The length of the CDR3 is 15 residues. Germline CDR1 SGHDN, CDR2 FVKESK. CDR3 bases: TGTGCCAGCAGCCAAGGGACTAGCGGCACAGATACGCAGTATTTT. This encodes CASSQGTSGTDTQYF. The whole variable domain, filled in from reference TRBV14 and TRBJ2-3, reads EAGVTQFPSHSVIEKGQTVTLRCDPISGHDNLYWYRRVMGKEIKFLLHFVKESKQDESGMPNNRFLAERTGGTYSTLKVQPAELEDSGVYFCASSQGTSGTDTQYFGPGTRLTVL.

The J gene is TRBJ2-7, the V gene TRBV9; 7 bases fit TRBD1. After removal of 0 bases from V and 0 bases from J, the junction contained 3 bases not matched to a gene. This CDR3 is built from 15 residues. Germline CDR1 reads SGDLS; CDR2 reads YYNGEE. CDR3 protein: CASSVEQGISYEQYF. Here the CDR3 DNA reads TGTGCCAGCAGCGTAGAACAGGGGATCTCCTACGAGCAGTACTTC.